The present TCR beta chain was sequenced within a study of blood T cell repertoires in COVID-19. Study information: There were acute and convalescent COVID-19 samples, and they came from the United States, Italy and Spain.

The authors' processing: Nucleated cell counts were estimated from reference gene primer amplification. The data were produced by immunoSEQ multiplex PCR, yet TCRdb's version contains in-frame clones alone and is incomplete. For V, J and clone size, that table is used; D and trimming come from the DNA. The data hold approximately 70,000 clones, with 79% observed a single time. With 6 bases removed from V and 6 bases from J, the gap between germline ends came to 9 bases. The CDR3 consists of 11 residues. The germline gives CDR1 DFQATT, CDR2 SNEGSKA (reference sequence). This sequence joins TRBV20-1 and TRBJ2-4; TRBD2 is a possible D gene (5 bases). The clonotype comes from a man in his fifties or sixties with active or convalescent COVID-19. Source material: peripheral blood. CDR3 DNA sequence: TGCAGTGCGGAAGAGGGAAACATTCAGTACTTC. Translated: CSAEEGNIQYF.